The present TCR beta chain was sequenced within a study of blood T cell repertoires in COVID-19. The protocol was immunoSEQ multiplex PCR, while the TCRdb copy is restricted to in-frame clones and leaves out a portion. The table includes about 60,000 clones, over 75% detected once. The CDR3 loop spans 12 amino acids. Germline V CDR1 and CDR2: SGHVS, FQNEAQ. Trimming cost V 6 bases and J 5 bases, with 10 bases left between them. Sequencing input: peripheral blood. The chain joins TRBV7-8 to TRBJ2-5, with D maybe TRBD2 (5 bases). This receptor was obtained from a human donor in a cohort sampled during active COVID-19. CDR3: CASSRTGETQYF. CDR3 coding DNA: TGTGCCAGCAGTAGGACTGGGGAGACCCAGTACTTC.